One and the same sample provided the 26 T cell receptor beta chains below, sequenced in a study of molecular identifiers for immune sequencing clone quantification. TCRdb itself ran the PCR reads through MiXCR, one entry per CDR3 protein. Among 68,000 or so distinct CDR3 sequences listed, 15% to 20% were seen once. The sequenced sample consisted of naive CD8+ T cells from blood, with Jurkat cell RNA spiked in. Documented subset: FACS-sorted CD8+CD4-CCR7+CD45RA+ naive T cells. Receptor source: a human donor in good health. Some libraries in this study had Jurkat cell RNA spiked in.

In its sample, this clonotype was seen a few times. V gene TRBV27 combines with J gene TRBJ2-1, with D possibly matching TRBD2 (5 bases). Between the trimmed V and J ends, which lost 5 bases and 3 bases, there was a span of 20 bases. The CDR3 loop spans 17 amino acids. CDR1 MNHEY and CDR2 SMNVEV come from the germline V gene (reference sequence). CDR3 protein: CASSPLPRETYYNEQFF. CDR3 coding DNA: TGTGCCAGCAGTCCACTCCCTAGGGAGACCTACTACAATGAGCAGTTCTTC.

This clonotype was recorded many times. The rearrangement links TRBV11-1 to TRBJ2-1; TRBD2 matches 7 bases. The CDR3 runs 14 residues. Germline V lookup: CDR1 SGHAT, CDR2 FQDESV (reference sequence). V lost 4 bases, J lost 7 bases, and 7 bases stayed unmatched. The CDR3 is CASSSFELANEQFF. CDR3 coding DNA: TGTGCCAGCAGCTCCTTCGAACTAGCGAATGAGCAGTTCTTC.

Turning to this clonotype: Since a much larger clone is just one base distant, this may be a read error. J is TRBJ2-5 and V is TRBV3-1, with D hard to call. Germline V gene sequence: CDR1 LGHDT, CDR2 YNNKEL (reference sequence). CDR3 size: 18 residues. Trimming shortened V by 1 base and J by 1 base, and 19 bases separated the two germline ends. The CDR3 DNA reads as TGTGCCAGCAGCCAAGCTGTAGTAGCTACGTGGCCCCAAGAGACCCAGTACTTC. This codes for CASSQAVVATWPQETQYF.

V usage is TRBV18 and J usage is TRBJ2-3; possibly TRBD2 for D (6 bases). Germline lookup yields CDR1 KGHSH and CDR2 LQKENI. The CDR3 sequence is 15 residues long. Trimming removed 5 bases at V and 4 bases at J, with 16 bases between. CDR3 region: CASSELVGGSDTQYF. The CDR3 DNA follows: TGTGCCAGCTCAGAACTAGTGGGAGGCTCAGATACGCAGTATTTT. Based on the CDR3 plus reference TRBV18 and TRBJ2-3, the full variable domain is NAGVMQNPRHLVRRRGQEARLRCSPMKGHSHVYWYRQLPEEGLKFMVYLQKENIIDESGMPKERFSAEFPKEGPSILRIQQVVRGDSAAYFCASSELVGGSDTQYFGPGTRLTVL.

The chain joins TRBV6-5 to TRBJ1-1; 7 bases map to TRBD1. The CDR3 loop spans 14 amino acids. Trimming removed 2 bases from V and 4 bases from J; junction bases left unmatched: 4. CDR1 and CDR2 from the germline V gene are MNHEY and SVGAGI. CDR3: CASSYTGEVTEAFF. CDR3 coding DNA: TGTGCCAGCAGTTACACAGGGGAGGTCACTGAAGCTTTCTTT.

This clonotype has ten or more counts. The J gene is TRBJ2-7, the V gene TRBV30; 12 bases are a match to TRBD2. The ends lost 3 bases at V and 3 bases at J; junction bases unmatched: 12. This CDR3 comprises 17 residues. Germline V gene lookup returns CDR1 GTSNPN and CDR2 SVGIG (reference sequence). The CDR3 protein is CAWRAGLAGTLLYEQYF. The CDR3 DNA is TGTGCCTGGAGGGCTGGACTAGCGGGAACTTTGCTCTACGAGCAGTACTTC.

The chain recombines TRBV12-3 or TRBV12-4 with TRBJ1-5, with 10 bases fitting TRBD1. The V and J ends lost 3 bases and 6 bases, in that order; junction bases with no gene match: 8. The CDR3 runs 16 residues. The CDR3 nucleotides are TGTGCCAGCAGTTTGGCCGGACAGGGGGTAGGTCAGCCCCAGCATTTT. It yields the protein CASSLAGQGVGQPQHF.

This chain connects TRBV27 to TRBJ2-5; 7 bases agree with TRBD2. The CDR3 consists of 14 residues. V lost 3 bases to trimming and J lost 1 base; unmatched junction nucleotides: 2. Germline loops: CDR1 MNHEY, CDR2 SMNVEV (reference sequence). CDR3 protein: CASSFGLGQETQYF. CDR3 DNA sequence: TGTGCCAGCAGTTTCGGACTAGGCCAAGAGACCCAGTACTTC.

This clonotype came up many times. This chain joins TRBV29-1 and TRBJ2-7; TRBD2 matches 12 bases. J was trimmed by 3 bases and V by 2 bases; bases with no gene match: 2. The CDR3 runs to 14 residues. Germline loops: CDR1 SQVTM, CDR2 ANQGSEA. For the CDR3, the DNA is TGCAGCGTTGAAATGGGACTAGCGGGCTACGAGCAGTACTTC. Its translation is CSVEMGLAGYEQYF.

This clonotype was seen more than once but under ten times. This sequence joins TRBV20-1 and TRBJ2-7; 7 nucleotides align to TRBD1. The CDR3 sequence is 14 residues long. With V trimmed by 0 bases and J by 5 bases, 7 bases remained unmatched. Germline V CDR1 and CDR2: DFQATT, SNEGSKA (reference sequence). The CDR3 sequence is CSARDFDRVDEQYF. CDR3 sequence (DNA): TGCAGTGCTAGAGACTTCGACAGGGTGGACGAGCAGTACTTC.

In its sample, this clonotype was seen many times. The chain joins TRBV29-1 to TRBJ2-7; D gene ambiguous. Germline-derived CDR1 and CDR2 are SQVTM and ANQGSEA. V was trimmed by 5 bases and J by 6 bases, leaving 11 bases between them. CDR3 length: 11 amino acids. Here the CDR3 DNA reads TGCAGCGTTTGGGTGTTCGGCGAGCAGTACTTC. Translated: CSVWVFGEQYF.

V gene TRBV14 combines with J gene TRBJ2-5; 14 bases are shared with TRBD2. The germline V gene encodes CDR1 SGHDN and CDR2 FVKESK. J lost 5 bases, V lost 0 bases, and 5 bases had no gene match. The CDR3 runs 17 residues. As DNA, the CDR3 is TGTGCCAGCAGCCAAGATCTAGGACTAGCGGGAGGCGAGACCCAGTACTTC. It encodes CASSQDLGLAGGETQYF.

The sample holds many counts of this clonotype. This rearrangement joins TRBV15 to TRBJ2-4; D not certain. V shed 1 base and J shed 8 bases, with 12 bases lying between them. The CDR3 sequence is 14 residues long. CDR1 is LNHNV and CDR2 is YYDKDF in the germline V gene (reference sequence). The CDR3 DNA follows: TGTGCCACCAGCAGAGTAGGCGAGATCGACATTCAGTACTTC. It encodes CATSRVGEIDIQYF.

This clonotype showed up many times. The chain uses TRBV24-1 and TRBJ2-6, with D unresolved. Trimming left V 6 bases short and J 0 bases short, with 14 bases between. This CDR3 is built from 17 residues. From germline, CDR1 is KGHDR and CDR2 SFDVKD. Here the CDR3 reads CATSIGEARSGANVLTF. In DNA form, the CDR3 reads TGTGCCACCAGTATTGGAGAGGCTCGCTCTGGGGCCAACGTCCTGACTTTC.

This clonotype showed up just once. The rearrangement uses TRBV11-2 and TRBJ2-1; 8 nucleotides agree with TRBD2. Trimming at V came to 1 base and at J to 4 bases, leaving 6 bases not matched to a gene. There are 16 residues in the CDR3. The germline V gene encodes CDR1 SGHAT and CDR2 FQNNGV. CDR3 in DNA: TGTGCCAGCAGCTTAGCCCCGGGACTAGAGTACAATGAGCAGTTCTTC. Protein sequence: CASSLAPGLEYNEQFF.

This clonotype showed up many times. The chain employs TRBV27 and TRBJ2-7; 11 bases map to TRBD1. CDR1 and CDR2 from the germline V gene are MNHEY and SMNVEV (reference sequence). The CDR3 has 15 amino acids. V trimming: 6 bases; J trimming: 2 bases; junction bases outside the gene matches: 6. The CDR3 sequence: CASRIPGQGAYEQYF. Here the CDR3 DNA reads TGTGCCAGCAGAATACCGGGACAGGGGGCCTACGAGCAGTACTTC.

This clonotype was counted between two and nine times. A read error may produce the germline difference seen at one junction end. The V and J genes are TRBV2 and TRBJ2-7, with D hard to call. This CDR3 is built from 14 residues. Germline CDR1 is SNHLY and CDR2 is FYNNEI. In DNA form, the CDR3 reads TGTGCCAGCAGTGAATATCTAGGGTCCTACGGGCAGTACTTC. Translating gives CASSEYLGSYGQYF.

This clonotype was seen a handful of times. Being one base from a much bigger clone, this may be a read error. This rearrangement joins TRBV28 to TRBJ1-6, with a weak D call TRBD1 (6 bases). Trimming pared 11 bases from V and 0 bases from J, leaving 17 bases between. Germline loops: CDR1 MDHEN, CDR2 SYDVKM. The CDR3 runs 16 residues. The CDR3 bases are TGTGCCGGCACTGGAGGGGGGAGCTCCTATAATTCACCCCTCCACTTT. Translation: CAGTGGGSSYNSPLHF. Full variable domain (outside the CDR3, taken from reference TRBV28 and TRBJ1-6): DVKVTQSSRYLVKRTGEKVFLECVQDMDHENMFWYRQDPGLGLRLIYFSYDVKMKEKGDIPEGYSVSREKKERFSLILESASTNQTSMYLCAGTGGGSSYNSPLHFGNGTRLTVT.

This clonotype was detected many times. CDR3 sequence: CAISDDETQYF. As DNA, the CDR3 is TGTGCCATCAGTGATGACGAGACCCAGTACTTC. The rearrangement uses TRBV10-3 and TRBJ2-5, with D unclear. CDR1 and CDR2 from the germline V gene are ENHRY and SYGVKD. CDR3 length equals 11 residues. The V end was cut by 3 bases, the J end by 5 bases, with 4 bases between.

The sample holds many counts of this clonotype. V gene TRBV29-1 combines with J gene TRBJ2-7, with D perhaps matching TRBD1 or TRBD2 (5 bases each). CDR1 is SQVTM and CDR2 is ANQGSEA in the germline V gene. The V and J ends lost 7 bases and 0 bases respectively, with 10 bases between them. CDR3 length equals 12 residues. The CDR3 nucleotides read TGCAGCGGGGGGTTTGACTCCTACGAGCAGTACTTC. It translates to CSGGFDSYEQYF.

Concerning this clonotype itself: A much larger clone lies one base from this, so it may be a read error. This chain connects TRBV27 to TRBJ2-7; 12 nucleotides line up with TRBD2. This CDR3 has 15 amino acids. Germline-derived CDR1 and CDR2 are MNHEY and SMNVEV (reference sequence). The DNA for the CDR3 is TGTGCCATCGCGCCCGGACTAGCGGGAACCTACGAGCAGCACTTC. It encodes CAIAPGLAGTYEQHF.

This clonotype occurred many times. This rearrangement joins TRBV28 to TRBJ2-3, with TRBD1 as a possible D gene (5 bases). Germline V gene sequence: CDR1 MDHEN, CDR2 SYDVKM. The CDR3 has 15 residues. Trimming stripped 3 bases from V and 0 bases from J, with 10 bases between. CDR3 bases: TGTGCCAGCAGTTTCGTGGGGCGGAGCACAGATACGCAGTATTTT. It yields the protein CASSFVGRSTDTQYF.

With respect to this clonotype: A much larger clone lies one base from this, so it may be a read error. The chain uses TRBV11-2 and TRBJ2-5; 10 bases are shared with TRBD1. Germline V gene data show CDR1 as SGHAT and CDR2 as FQNNGV. V shed 1 base, J shed 2 bases, and the junction held 1 base outside the gene matches. The CDR3 extends over 15 amino acids. The CDR3 is CASSLGTGGQETQYF. The CDR3 DNA is TGTGCCAGCAGCTTAGGGACAGGGGGTCAAGAGACCCAGTACTTC.

This clonotype is termed medium-sized (0.01 to 0.1%). The chain combines TRBV30 with TRBJ1-4; 7 bases line up with TRBD1. With 0 bases clipped from V and 6 bases from J, the junction kept 4 bases outside the gene matches. CDR3 size: 14 residues. Germline CDR1 reads GTSNPN; CDR2 reads SVGIG (reference sequence). DNA for the CDR3: TGTGCCTGGAGTGTAGGGGGCGCAGATGAAAAACTGTTTTTT. It is translated as CAWSVGGADEKLFF.

This clonotype was counted many times. The J gene is TRBJ2-1, the V gene TRBV25-1; 9 bases are shared with TRBD2. Per the germline V gene, CDR1 is MGHDK and CDR2 is SYGVNS. This CDR3 has 16 amino acids. Trimming cost V 0 bases and J 9 bases; bases outside gene matches: 9. Here the CDR3 DNA reads TGTGCCAGCAGTGAATATCTGGCGGGAGGGCCATTTGAGCAGTTCTTC. As protein: CASSEYLAGGPFEQFF.

The chain couples TRBV27 to TRBJ2-2; D might be TRBD1 (5 bases). CDR3 length equals 17 residues. V lost 5 bases and J lost 4, with 20 bases in between. CDR1 and CDR2 from the germline V gene are MNHEY and SMNVEV (reference sequence). CDR3 residues: CASSPSWTLMSTGELFF. CDR3 coding DNA: TGTGCCAGCAGTCCTTCGTGGACACTGATGAGCACCGGGGAGCTGTTTTTT.